This T cell receptor (beta chain) was sequenced in a study of blood T cell repertoires in COVID-19. Only in-frame clones appear in the TCRdb table, and some are missing; sequencing was by immunoSEQ multiplex PCR. The sample has 250,000 to 350,000 clones, around 90% seen once. Germline assignment: CDR1 MNHEY and CDR2 SVGAGI. The CDR3 extends over 14 amino acids. J was trimmed by 4 bases and V by 4 bases; bases with no gene match: 3. The clonotype was recovered from a man younger than 30 with active or convalescent COVID-19. The J gene is TRBJ1-5, the V gene TRBV6-5; 8 bases match TRBD1. Sample: peripheral blood. In DNA form, the CDR3 reads TGTGCCAGCAGTTCCGGGACAGGTAATCAGCCCCAGCATTTT. Translating gives CASSSGTGNQPQHF.